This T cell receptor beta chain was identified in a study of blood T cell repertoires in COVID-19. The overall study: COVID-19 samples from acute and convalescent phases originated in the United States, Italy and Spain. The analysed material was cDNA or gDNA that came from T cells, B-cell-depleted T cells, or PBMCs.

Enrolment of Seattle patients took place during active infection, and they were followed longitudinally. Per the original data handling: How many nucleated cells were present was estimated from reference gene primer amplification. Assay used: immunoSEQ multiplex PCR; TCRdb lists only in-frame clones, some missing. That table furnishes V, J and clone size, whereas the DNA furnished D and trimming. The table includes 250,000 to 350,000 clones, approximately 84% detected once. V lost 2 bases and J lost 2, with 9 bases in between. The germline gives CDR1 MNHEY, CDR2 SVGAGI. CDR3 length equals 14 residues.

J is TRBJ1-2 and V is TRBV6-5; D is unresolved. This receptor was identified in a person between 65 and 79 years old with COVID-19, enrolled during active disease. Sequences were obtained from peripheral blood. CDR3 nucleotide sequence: TGTGCCAGCAGTTACGGGGAGGAGAACTATGGCTACACCTTC. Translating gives CASSYGEENYGYTF.